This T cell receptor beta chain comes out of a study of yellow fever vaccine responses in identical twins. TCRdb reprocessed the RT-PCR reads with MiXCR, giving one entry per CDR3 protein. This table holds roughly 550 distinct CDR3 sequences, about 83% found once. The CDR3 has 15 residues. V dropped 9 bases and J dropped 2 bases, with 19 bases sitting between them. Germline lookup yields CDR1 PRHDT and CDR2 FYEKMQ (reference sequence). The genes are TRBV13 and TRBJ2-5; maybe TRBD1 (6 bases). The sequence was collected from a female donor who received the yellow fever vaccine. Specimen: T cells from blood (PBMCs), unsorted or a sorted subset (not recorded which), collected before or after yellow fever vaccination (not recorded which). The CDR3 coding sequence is TGTGCCAGTTCACTGGACAGCGGACGTCAAGAGACCCAGTACTTC. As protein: CASSLDSGRQETQYF.